This T cell receptor (beta chain) came from a study of graft-versus-host responses after intestinal transplantation. Points from the study as a whole: GvH clonotypes were identified within recipient marrow, with a subset emerging first in ileum or blood.

Clones were read by immunoSEQ multiplex PCR, and TCRdb kept only the in-frame ones, dropping some. The sample lists roughly 120,000 clones; roughly 95% were seen once. For this clone: Its antigen is undetermined.

Material: unstimulated CD8+ T cells sorted from spleen or lymph node cells, obtained before intestinal transplant. This TCR was sampled from a human donor who received an intestinal transplant.

In nucleotides, the CDR3 is TGCAGCGTTGAACTTCGGCTATATGAGCAGTTCTTC. This translates into CSVELRLYEQFF. The rearrangement uses TRBV29-1 and TRBJ2-1; D is unresolved. CDR1 is SQVTM, CDR2 ANQGSEA, per germline. V lost 2 bases, J lost 8 bases, and 10 bases lay in between. This CDR3 has 12 residues.